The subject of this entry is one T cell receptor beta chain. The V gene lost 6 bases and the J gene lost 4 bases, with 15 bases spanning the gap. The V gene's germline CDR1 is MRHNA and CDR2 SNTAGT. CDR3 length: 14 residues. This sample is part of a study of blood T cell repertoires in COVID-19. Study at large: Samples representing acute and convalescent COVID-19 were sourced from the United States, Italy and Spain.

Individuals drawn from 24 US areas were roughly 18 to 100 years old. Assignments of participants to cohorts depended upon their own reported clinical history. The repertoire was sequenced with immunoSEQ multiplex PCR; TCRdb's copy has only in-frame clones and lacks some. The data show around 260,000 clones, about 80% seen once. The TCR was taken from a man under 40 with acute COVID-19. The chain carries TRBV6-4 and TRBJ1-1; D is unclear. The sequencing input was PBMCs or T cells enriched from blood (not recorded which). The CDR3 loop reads CASSLDPRGTEAFF. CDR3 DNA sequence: TGTGCCAGCAGCTTGGACCCCCGGGGCACTGAAGCTTTCTTT.